These 28 T cell receptor beta chains were all obtained from the same sample, sequenced in a study of identical twins' blood T cells. One entry per CDR3 protein, called by TCRdb with MiXCR from the 5' RACE reads. The data show 350,000 to 450,000 distinct CDR3 sequences, approximately 30% seen once. Sequencing input: PBMCs. The receptors stem from a woman aged 18 to 49 in good health.

The sample holds a few counts of this clonotype. This chain uses TRBV10-3 with TRBJ1-2; TRBD1 matches at 7 bases. CDR1 and CDR2 (germline): ENHRY, SYGVKD. The CDR3 is 15 amino acids. Trimming cost V 9 bases and J 0 bases; bases outside gene matches: 10. This CDR3 is CAMKGEGATNYGYTF. CDR3 sequence (DNA): TGTGCCATGAAGGGGGAGGGGGCTACTAACTATGGCTACACCTTC.

The sample holds a few counts of this clonotype. The rearrangement links TRBV5-1 to TRBJ2-1; D remains ambiguous. Germline V lookup: CDR1 SGHRS, CDR2 YFSETQ. CDR3 size: 14 residues. Trimming took off 0 bases at V and 12 bases at J, with 16 bases between the two ends. CDR3 sequence: CASSLVLADTGQFF. For the CDR3, the DNA is TGCGCCAGCAGCTTGGTTCTCGCCGACACGGGGCAGTTCTTC.

Note on this clonotype: The germline gene is not matched at one end of the junction; a read error may be the cause. The chain links TRBV5-1 to TRBJ2-7; D is uncertain. The germline V gene encodes CDR1 SGHRS and CDR2 YFSETQ. The CDR3 is 14 amino acids. The CDR3 region is CASSPALVAYEQYF. CDR3 coding DNA: TGCGCCAGCAGCCCAGCCTTGGTAGCCTATGAGCAGTACTTC.

This clonotype was seen a few times. Lacking the conserved final phenylalanine or tryptophan, this CDR3 likely reflects a read error. It is unclear where the CDR3 begins or ends on the DNA, so no DNA is shown, and the CDR3 is as TCRdb lists it. The genes are TRBV29-1 and TRBJ1-2; no check of the table's D call, TRBD1, against the DNA was made. Germline V gene sequence: CDR1 SQVTM, CDR2 ANQGSEA. 11 amino acids form the CDR3, both terminal residues included. CDR3 protein: CSVERGRTLFL.

The chain uses TRBV29-1 and TRBJ2-1; the match to TRBD2 covers 8 bases. The CDR3 contains 13 residues. Losses at the gene ends were 7 bases for V and 9 bases for J; bases not matched to a gene: 11. CDR1 is SQVTM and CDR2 is ANQGSEA in the germline V gene. CDR3 in DNA: TGCAGCGCTGGGGGACTAGTACGCGGTGAGCAGTTCTTC. Its translation: CSAGGLVRGEQFF.

This clonotype was detected a few times. The chain couples TRBV27 to TRBJ1-5, with 10 positions matching TRBD1. Germline CDR1 and CDR2: MNHEY and SMNVEV (reference sequence). The CDR3 length is 18 residues. The trim removed 4 bases at V and 2 bases at J, leaving 11 bases unmatched. In DNA, the CDR3 is TGTGCCAGCAGTTCGTCCGGGACAGGGGCCTTGGGCAATCAGCCCCAGCATTTT. Its translation: CASSSSGTGALGNQPQHF.

This clonotype turned up a few times. The J gene is TRBJ1-1, the V gene TRBV6-5, with TRBD1 identical over 10 bases. Trimming at V came to 3 bases and at J to 4 bases, leaving 17 bases not matched to a gene. The CDR3 is 19 residues long. Germline CDR1 and CDR2: MNHEY and SVGAGI. The CDR3 loop is CASSYRPPGQGLVSTEAFF. The CDR3 DNA follows: TGTGCCAGCAGTTATAGGCCCCCGGGACAGGGGTTGGTGAGCACTGAAGCTTTCTTT.

This clonotype was counted only a few times. CDR3 sequence: CASSEGLQETQYF. Here the CDR3 DNA reads TGCGCCAGCAGTGAAGGCCTTCAAGAGACCCAGTACTTC. The chain carries TRBV10-1 and TRBJ2-5; D is undetermined. Germline CDR1 is WNHNN and CDR2 is SYGVQD (reference sequence). V was clipped by 3 bases and J by 2 bases, with 7 bases between them. This CDR3 is 13 amino acids long.

The V call is TRBV21-1, the J call TRBJ1-1; TRBD1, the D gene given by the table, was not confirmed from the DNA. TRBV21-1 has pseudogene status. The CDR3 contains 12 residues. As DNA, the CDR3 is TGTGCCAGCAGCCCCCGGACCTTTGAAGCTTTCTTT. This encodes CASSPRTFEAFF.

This chain links TRBV6-6 with TRBJ2-7, with D unclear. Trimming cost V 4 bases and J 9 bases, with 10 bases left between them. The CDR3 has 11 residues. Germline CDR1 MNHNY, CDR2 SVGAGI (reference sequence). This chain's CDR3 is CASSSAALQYF. The CDR3 nucleotides are TGTGCCAGCAGTTCCGCGGCCCTGCAGTACTTC.

V and J are TRBV18 and TRBJ1-5; 7 bases are shared with TRBD1. The V gene end was trimmed by 4 bases and the J gene end by 0 bases; junction bases not matched to a gene: 3. The CDR3 is 15 amino acids. Germline V gene data show CDR1 as KGHSH and CDR2 as LQKENI. Written as DNA, the CDR3 is TGTGCCAGCTCACATGGGACAGTTAGCAATCAGCCCCAGCATTTT. Its protein product is CASSHGTVSNQPQHF.

The V gene is TRBV6-5, the J gene TRBJ1-2, with unresolved D. V was clipped by 6 bases and J by 7 bases, with 18 bases between them. The CDR3 covers 14 residues. Germline loops: CDR1 MNHEY, CDR2 SVGAGI. Here the CDR3 DNA reads TGTGCCAGCAGCCACGCTCCTTTTTCCTCTGGCTACACCTTC. Residues: CASSHAPFSSGYTF.

V is TRBV9 and J is TRBJ2-1; D is possibly TRBD2 (5 bases). V was pared by 0 bases and J by 6 bases, with 13 bases between. The CDR3 has 15 residues. CDR1 is SGDLS, CDR2 YYNGEE, per germline. The CDR3 DNA follows: TGTGCCAGCAGCGTAGTTGATAGCGCCGTCAATGAGCAGTTCTTC. Translation gives CASSVVDSAVNEQFF.

This clonotype has a handful of counts. The CDR3 protein is CASSRDRDRLFF. In DNA form, the CDR3 reads TGCGCCAGCAGCCGCGACCGGGACAGACTGTTTTTT. This chain links TRBV4-1 with TRBJ1-4; TRBD1 aligns across 7 bases. J gave up 13 bases and V 4 bases, and 6 bases lay outside the gene matches. Germline V CDR1 and CDR2: MGHRA, YSYEKL. CDR3 size: 12 residues.

This clonotype was picked up a small number of times. V gene TRBV19 combines with J gene TRBJ1-5; D ambiguous. The CDR3 is made up of 15 amino acids. V was shortened by 2 bases and J by 3 bases, with 11 bases between the two germline ends. Germline values: CDR1 LNHDA, CDR2 SQIVND (reference sequence). The CDR3 is CASSIRSGLNQPQHF. In DNA form, the CDR3 reads TGTGCCAGTAGTATAAGGTCGGGTCTCAATCAGCCCCAGCATTTT.

V is TRBV11-3 and J is TRBJ1-1; a possible D gene is TRBD1 (6 bases). Germline V CDR1 and CDR2: SGHNT, YENEEA. The CDR3 sequence is 14 residues long. V lost 4 bases to trimming and J lost 4 bases, with 13 bases between them. CDR3 sequence reads: CASSSQGTSTEAFF. CDR3 nucleotide sequence: TGTGCCAGCAGCTCACAGGGAACGAGCACTGAAGCTTTCTTT.

This clonotype was counted ten times or more. The chain links TRBV10-3 to TRBJ1-1; D uncertain. The CDR3 covers 16 residues. Germline loops: CDR1 ENHRY, CDR2 SYGVKD. Trimming pared 4 bases from V and 0 bases from J, leaving 15 bases between. CDR3 DNA: TGTGCCATCAGTGGGGGTCAGGATACCATGAACACTGAAGCTTTCTTT. It encodes CAISGGQDTMNTEAFF.

The chain carries TRBV5-6 and TRBJ2-1; 11 bases align to TRBD2. This CDR3 is 15 amino acids long. V gave up 2 bases and J gave up 12 bases; unmatched junction bases: 10. Germline-derived CDR1 and CDR2 are SGHDT and YYEEEE. The CDR3 sequence is CASSFVNSGRAWQFF. The CDR3 nucleotides are TGTGCCAGCAGCTTCGTAAATAGCGGGAGGGCCTGGCAGTTCTTC.

In its sample, this clonotype was seen a few times. The gene calls are TRBV7-2 and TRBJ2-2, with a tentative D call TRBD2 (6 bases). This CDR3 is built from 15 residues. V lost 10 bases to trimming and J lost 1 base, with 16 bases between them. Germline loops: CDR1 SGHTA, CDR2 FQGNSA. This CDR3 is CATGRGLLNTGELFF. The CDR3 nucleotides are TGTGCCACTGGACGGGGACTGTTGAACACCGGGGAGCTGTTTTTT.

The sample holds a few counts of this clonotype. The chain joins TRBV7-9 to TRBJ1-1; a possible D gene is TRBD1 (5 bases). There are 17 residues in the CDR3. V was trimmed by 6 bases and J by 1 base, leaving 21 bases between them. Germline loops: CDR1 SEHNR, CDR2 FQNEAQ (reference sequence). The CDR3 here is CASSPSSPGLGNTEAFF. In DNA form, the CDR3 reads TGTGCCAGCAGTCCCTCCTCGCCGGGACTCGGGAACACTGAAGCTTTCTTT.

This clonotype was picked up a small number of times. The chain recombines TRBV20-1 with TRBJ2-1; a possible D gene is TRBD2 (6 bases). The germline CDR1 and CDR2 sequences are DFQATT and SNEGSKA (reference sequence). The germline V and J ends were trimmed by 2 bases and 8 bases, with 16 bases remaining between them. This CDR3 comprises 14 residues. The CDR3 region is CSARNSGGVHEQFF. In nucleotides, the CDR3 is TGCAGTGCTAGAAATAGCGGAGGGGTACATGAGCAGTTCTTC.

With regard to this clonotype: A read error may produce the germline difference seen at one junction end. The chain has TRBV30 and TRBJ1-1; D ambiguous. CDR1 is GTSNPN and CDR2 is SVGIG in the germline V gene (reference sequence). This CDR3 has 15 residues. The CDR3 coding sequence is TGTGTCTGGAGCGGCACTCATAACTGGGTTTCTGAAGCTTTCTTT. Protein sequence: CVWSGTHNWVSEAFF.

This clonotype was seen more than once but under ten times. The genes are TRBV12-3 or TRBV12-4 and TRBJ2-1, with D possibly being TRBD2 (5 bases). CDR3 length: 15 amino acids. Between the trimmed V and J ends, which lost 6 bases and 8 bases, there was a span of 20 bases. The CDR3 sequence: CASRKDSLTFDEQFF. The CDR3 DNA follows: TGTGCCAGCAGAAAGGACTCCCTAACATTCGATGAGCAGTTCTTC.

This clonotype has at least ten counts. This chain connects TRBV29-1 to TRBJ2-1; 8 bases match TRBD2. This CDR3 is built from 14 residues. V trimming: 5 bases; J trimming: 7 bases; junction bases outside the gene matches: 10. The germline V gene has CDR1 SQVTM and CDR2 ANQGSEA. This chain's CDR3 is CSVPGLVGGNEQFF. As DNA, the CDR3 is TGCAGCGTTCCGGGACTAGTGGGAGGGAATGAGCAGTTCTTC.

The chain recombines TRBV20-1 with TRBJ2-5; TRBD1 matches 8 bases. Germline V gene data show CDR1 as DFQATT and CDR2 as SNEGSKA (reference sequence). The ends lost 5 bases at V and 3 bases at J; junction bases unmatched: 5. CDR3 length equals 13 residues. CDR3 sequence reads: CSASRQGKETQYF. CDR3 coding DNA: TGCAGTGCTTCAAGACAGGGGAAAGAGACCCAGTACTTC.

The chain carries TRBV5-1 and TRBJ1-1; no clear D gene. The V and J ends lost 3 bases and 2 bases respectively, with 14 bases between them. The CDR3 has 15 amino acids. CDR1 SGHRS and CDR2 YFSETQ come from the germline V gene. The CDR3 is CASSSYTPTNTEAFF. As DNA, the CDR3 is TGCGCCAGCAGCTCCTACACCCCAACAAACACTGAAGCTTTCTTT.

On this clonotype: With a much larger clone just one base away, this may be a read error. This chain joins TRBV27 and TRBJ2-3; possibly TRBD2 for D (6 bases). The length of the CDR3 is 14 residues. From germline, CDR1 is MNHEY and CDR2 SMNVEV (reference sequence). Trimming shortened V by 11 bases and J by 0 bases, and 15 bases separated the two germline ends. The CDR3 loop is CAGSIGTSTDTQYF. CDR3 nucleotides: TGTGCCGGCTCCATAGGGACTAGCACAGATACGCAGTATTTT.

This clonotype has a handful of counts. This rearrangement joins TRBV9 to TRBJ2-1; 7 nucleotides agree with TRBD1. V trimming: 4 bases; J trimming: 6 bases; junction bases outside the gene matches: 7. CDR1 is SGDLS and CDR2 is YYNGEE in the germline V gene. This CDR3 contains 14 residues. This chain's CDR3 is CASSPRTGSNEQFF. The CDR3 DNA sequence: TGTGCCAGCAGCCCACGGACAGGTAGCAATGAGCAGTTCTTC.